This TCR beta chain emerged from a study of PD-L1 blockade in urothelial cancer. TCRdb's table, derived via immunoSEQ multiplex PCR, lists solely in-frame clones and lacks some. The sample consists of 29,000 or so clones, approximately 81% of them appearing once. The time point was: peripheral blood 6 weeks after treatment start. This CDR3 is 15 amino acids long. V was trimmed by 4 bases and J by 1 base, leaving 13 bases between them. In germline, CDR1 is SGHRS, CDR2 YFSETQ. The table lists this clone with a count of one. Material: PBMCs, obtained around atezolizumab (anti-PD-L1) treatment. V gene TRBV5-1 combines with J gene TRBJ2-3; D might be TRBD2 (6 bases). This TCR came from a man aged 65 to 85 with urothelial cancer. The CDR3 loop is CASSEGRLGTDTQYF. The DNA of the CDR3 is TGCGCCAGCAGCGAGGGGAGGCTGGGCACAGATACGCAGTATTTT.